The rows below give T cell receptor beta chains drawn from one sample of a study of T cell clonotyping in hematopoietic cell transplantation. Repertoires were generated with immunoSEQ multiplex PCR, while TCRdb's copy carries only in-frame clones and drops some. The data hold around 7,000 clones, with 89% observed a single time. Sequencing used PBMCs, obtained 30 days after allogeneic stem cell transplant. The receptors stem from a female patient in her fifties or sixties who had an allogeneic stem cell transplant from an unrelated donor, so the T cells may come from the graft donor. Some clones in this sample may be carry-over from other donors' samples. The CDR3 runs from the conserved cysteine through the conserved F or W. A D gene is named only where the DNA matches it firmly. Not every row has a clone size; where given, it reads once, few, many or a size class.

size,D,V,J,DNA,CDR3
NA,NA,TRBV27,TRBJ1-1,TGTGCCAGCCTCCTCAGGGTTGGGGCTGAAGCTTTCTTT,CASLLRVGAEAFF
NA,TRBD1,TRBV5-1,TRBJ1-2,TGCGCCAGCAGCTCTTTGATGGGACAGAACTATGGCTACACCTTC,CASSSLMGQNYGYTF
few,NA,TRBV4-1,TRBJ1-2,TGCGCCAGCAGCCAGTCGAGCGGGCTAAACAGGAGTCTTAACTATGGCTACACCTTC,CASSQSSGLNRSLNYGYTF
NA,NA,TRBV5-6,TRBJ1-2,TGTGCCAGCAGCTTGCGGGTTTCTAACTATGGCTACACCTTC,CASSLRVSNYGYTF
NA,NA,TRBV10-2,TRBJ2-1,TGCGCCAGTGCGGTGACCGACCTCGGCAATGAGCAGTTCTTC,CASAVTDLGNEQFF
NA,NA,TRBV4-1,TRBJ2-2,TGCGCCAGCAGCCAGGTCGGTTCCCCGAACACCGGGGAGCTGTTTTTT,CASSQVGSPNTGELFF
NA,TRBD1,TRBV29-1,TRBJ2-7,TGCAGCGCCGGGACAGGAACCTACGAGCAGTACTTC,CSAGTGTYEQYF
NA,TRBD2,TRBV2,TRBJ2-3,TGTGCCAGCAGTGGCCTCTGGGGGGGTACAGATACGCAGTATTTT,CASSGLWGGTDTQYF
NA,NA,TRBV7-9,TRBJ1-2,TGTGCCAGCAGCTTAGGGTTCGGCAGGGCAACCTATGGCTACACCTTC,CASSLGFGRATYGYTF
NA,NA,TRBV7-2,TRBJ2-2,TGTGCCAGCAGCCCCCCCACCGGGGAGCTGTTTTTT,CASSPPTGELFF
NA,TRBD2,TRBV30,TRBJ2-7,TGTGCCTGGAGTCGGCTGACTAGCGGGAGTCGCTACGAGCAGTACTTC,CAWSRLTSGSRYEQYF
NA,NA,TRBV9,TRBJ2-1,TGTGCCAGCAGCCCCCAAGGAGGGGGTACATCCTACAATGAGCAGTTCTTC,CASSPQGGGTSYNEQFF
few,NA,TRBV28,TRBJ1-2,TGTGCCAGCAGGCCCACAGAGACCGTCTATGGCTACACCTTC,CASRPTETVYGYTF
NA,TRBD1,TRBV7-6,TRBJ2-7,TGTGCCAGCAGCTTGGGGACAGAATCCTACGAGCAGTACTTC,CASSLGTESYEQYF
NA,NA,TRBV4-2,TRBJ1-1,TGTGCCAGCAGTCTATTAAAGGGTCCCCTGAACACTGAAGCTTTCTTT,CASSLLKGPLNTEAFF
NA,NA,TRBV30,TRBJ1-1,TGTGCCTGGAGAGCCGGCAGGTTCAACACTGAAGCTTTCTTT,CAWRAGRFNTEAFF
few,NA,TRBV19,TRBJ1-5,TGTGCCAGTAGTATAGGTGGCAATCAGCCCCAGCATTTT,CASSIGGNQPQHF
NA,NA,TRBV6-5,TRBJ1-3,TGTGCCAGCAGCGAACAGACGGGTTACACCATATATTTT,CASSEQTGYTIYF
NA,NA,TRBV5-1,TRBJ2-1,TGCGCCAGCAGCGGGGTGGGGCTGGTAAATGAGCAGTTCTTC,CASSGVGLVNEQFF
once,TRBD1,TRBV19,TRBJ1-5,TGTGCCAGTAACCTACAGGGGTCCAATCAGCCCCAGCATTTT,CASNLQGSNQPQHF
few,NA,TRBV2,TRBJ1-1,TGTGCCAGCAGTGGGGGGAACACTGAAGCTTTCTTT,CASSGGNTEAFF
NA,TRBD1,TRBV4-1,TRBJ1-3,TGCGCCAGCAGCCAAGAAGGTTTGGCAGGGGGGCTTAGAAACACCATATATTTT,CASSQEGLAGGLRNTIYF